This record covers a single TCR beta chain. The sample belongs to a study of blood T cell repertoires in COVID-19. CDR1 and CDR2 from the germline V gene are SGHKS and YYEKEE (reference sequence). This CDR3 is built from 15 residues. Deletions cut 4 bases from V and 0 bases from J, with 11 bases between. Original processing methods: The authors estimated nucleated cell counts from reference gene primer amplification. TCRdb keeps only in-frame clones here, not all; method: immunoSEQ multiplex PCR. V and J calls and clone size are given by that table; D and trimming were obtained from the DNA. The sample yields approximately 260,000 clones, roughly four fifths seen once.

The sequencing sample was made of peripheral blood. The sequence derives from an elderly woman with acute or convalescent COVID-19. J is TRBJ2-1 and V is TRBV5-5; D possibly corresponds to TRBD1 (6 bases). The CDR3 is CASSRQVSSYNEQFF. CDR3 DNA: TGTGCCAGCAGCCGACAGGTCAGCTCCTACAATGAGCAGTTCTTC.